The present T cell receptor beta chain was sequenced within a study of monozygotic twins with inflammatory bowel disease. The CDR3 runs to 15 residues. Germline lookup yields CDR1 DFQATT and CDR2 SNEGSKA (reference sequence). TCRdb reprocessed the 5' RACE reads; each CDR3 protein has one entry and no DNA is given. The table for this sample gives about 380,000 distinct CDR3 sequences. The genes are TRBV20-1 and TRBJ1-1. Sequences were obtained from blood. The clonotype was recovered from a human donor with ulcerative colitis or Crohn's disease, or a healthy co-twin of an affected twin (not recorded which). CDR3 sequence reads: CSARKGFVPNTEAFF.